This is a list of T cell receptor beta chains from one sample in a study of blood T cell repertoires in COVID-19. Produced via immunoSEQ multiplex PCR; TCRdb's table is partial and in-frame only. Among about 78,000 clones listed, around nine tenths were seen once. The specimen sequenced was peripheral blood. The source of these receptors is an older woman with acute or convalescent COVID-19. Each CDR3 is given with its conserved first and last residue. D genes are given only for firm matches. Expanded clones get a size class; other rows say once, few or many, or leave the size out.

abundance: NA
v_gene: TRBV2
j_gene: TRBJ2-2
d_gene: TRBD2
CDR3aa: CASSGTSGTGELFF
CDR3nt: TGTGCCAGCAGTGGGACTAGCGGGACCGGGGAGCTGTTTTTT

abundance: NA
v_gene: TRBV28
j_gene: TRBJ2-2
d_gene: NA
CDR3aa: CASSQNTGELFF
CDR3nt: TGTGCCAGCAGTCAGAACACCGGGGAGCTGTTTTTT

abundance: NA
v_gene: TRBV28
j_gene: TRBJ2-7
d_gene: NA
CDR3aa: CASRDTGKVEQYF
CDR3nt: TGTGCCAGCAGGGATACAGGGAAAGTCGAGCAGTACTTC

abundance: NA
v_gene: TRBV6-2/TRBV6-3
j_gene: TRBJ1-5
d_gene: NA
CDR3aa: CASSYSAGNQPQHF
CDR3nt: TGTGCCAGCAGTTACTCGGCTGGCAATCAGCCCCAGCATTTT

abundance: once
v_gene: TRBV9
j_gene: TRBJ2-2
d_gene: TRBD2
CDR3aa: CASTAGTSYTGELFF
CDR3nt: TGTGCCAGCACGGCCGGGACTAGCTACACCGGGGAGCTGTTTTTT

abundance: NA
v_gene: TRBV5-6
j_gene: TRBJ2-5
d_gene: NA
CDR3aa: CASSRAGVETQYF
CDR3nt: TGTGCCAGCAGCCGCGCAGGGGTTGAGACCCAGTACTTC

abundance: NA
v_gene: TRBV7-2
j_gene: TRBJ1-5
d_gene: NA
CDR3aa: CASSEAYSNQPQHF
CDR3nt: TGTGCCAGCAGCGAAGCATATAGCAATCAGCCCCAGCATTTT

abundance: NA
v_gene: TRBV27
j_gene: TRBJ1-1
d_gene: NA
CDR3aa: CASSSWNTRTEAFF
CDR3nt: TGTGCCAGCAGTTCGTGGAACACTAGGACTGAAGCTTTCTTT

abundance: NA
v_gene: TRBV28
j_gene: TRBJ2-7
d_gene: TRBD1
CDR3aa: CASITGTGKLYEQYF
CDR3nt: TGTGCCAGCATCACAGGGACAGGGAAATTATACGAGCAGTACTTC

abundance: NA
v_gene: TRBV19
j_gene: TRBJ1-2
d_gene: TRBD1
CDR3aa: CASRRDRGYGYTF
CDR3nt: TGTGCCAGTAGACGGGACAGGGGATATGGCTACACCTTC

abundance: NA
v_gene: TRBV9
j_gene: TRBJ2-7
d_gene: NA
CDR3aa: CASSDSGTGSYEQYF
CDR3nt: TGTGCCAGCAGCGATTCAGGTACAGGGTCCTACGAGCAGTACTTC

abundance: once
v_gene: TRBV18
j_gene: TRBJ1-2
d_gene: TRBD1
CDR3aa: CASSLNSGTAYGYTF
CDR3nt: TGTGCCAGCTCACTAAACTCCGGGACAGCCTATGGCTACACCTTC

abundance: NA
v_gene: TRBV27
j_gene: TRBJ1-1
d_gene: NA
CDR3aa: CASSDSGHPRTEAFF
CDR3nt: TGTGCCAGCAGTGACTCGGGACACCCTAGGACTGAAGCTTTCTTT

abundance: NA
v_gene: TRBV18
j_gene: TRBJ1-2
d_gene: TRBD1
CDR3aa: CASSLGQGGYGYTF
CDR3nt: TGTGCCAGCTCCCTGGGACAGGGGGGCTATGGCTACACCTTC

abundance: NA
v_gene: TRBV6-5
j_gene: TRBJ2-2
d_gene: NA
CDR3aa: CATDRNTGELFF
CDR3nt: TGTGCCACAGACAGGAACACCGGGGAGCTGTTTTTT

abundance: NA
v_gene: TRBV2
j_gene: TRBJ1-2
d_gene: NA
CDR3aa: CASIPGGGVYGYTF
CDR3nt: TGTGCCAGCATTCCGGGAGGGGGGGTCTATGGCTACACCTTC

abundance: NA
v_gene: TRBV19
j_gene: TRBJ2-3
d_gene: NA
CDR3aa: CASSIAAGPKTYTQYF
CDR3nt: TGTGCCAGTAGTATAGCTGCAGGGCCGAAAACTTATACGCAGTATTTT

abundance: NA
v_gene: TRBV6-2/TRBV6-3
j_gene: TRBJ2-2
d_gene: NA
CDR3aa: CASSYGSGQSTGELFF
CDR3nt: TGTGCCAGCAGTTACGGGTCCGGACAGTCTACCGGGGAGCTGTTTTTT

abundance: NA
v_gene: TRBV5-5
j_gene: TRBJ1-1
d_gene: TRBD1
CDR3aa: CASSPRQGGTEAFF
CDR3nt: TGTGCCAGCAGCCCCCGACAGGGAGGCACTGAAGCTTTCTTT

abundance: NA
v_gene: TRBV2
j_gene: TRBJ2-1
d_gene: NA
CDR3aa: CASGGMAELYNEQFF
CDR3nt: TGTGCCAGCGGGGGGATGGCGGAGCTATACAATGAGCAGTTCTTC

abundance: NA
v_gene: TRBV29-1
j_gene: TRBJ1-1
d_gene: TRBD1
CDR3aa: CSVEFDAGGNTEAFF
CDR3nt: TGCAGCGTTGAATTCGATGCAGGGGGCAACACTGAAGCTTTCTTT

abundance: NA
v_gene: TRBV6-1
j_gene: TRBJ1-4
d_gene: NA
CDR3aa: CASTDRRTLANEKLFF
CDR3nt: TGTGCCAGCACTGACAGACGCACACTAGCTAATGAAAAACTGTTTTTT

abundance: NA
v_gene: TRBV27
j_gene: TRBJ1-5
d_gene: TRBD1
CDR3aa: CASSPWGQGYNQPQHF
CDR3nt: TGTGCCAGCAGCCCGTGGGGACAGGGATACAATCAGCCCCAGCATTTT

abundance: NA
v_gene: TRBV5-1
j_gene: TRBJ1-1
d_gene: NA
CDR3aa: CASSNLQGNTEAFF
CDR3nt: TGCGCCAGCAGCAACCTACAGGGAAACACTGAAGCTTTCTTT

abundance: NA
v_gene: TRBV2
j_gene: TRBJ1-6
d_gene: TRBD1
CDR3aa: CASNPRTGASPLHF
CDR3nt: TGTGCCAGCAACCCGAGGACAGGGGCTTCACCCCTCCACTTT

abundance: NA
v_gene: TRBV18
j_gene: TRBJ1-2
d_gene: NA
CDR3aa: CASSRGAGDYGYTF
CDR3nt: TGTGCCAGCTCACGTGGAGCAGGGGACTATGGCTACACCTTC

abundance: NA
v_gene: TRBV7-2
j_gene: TRBJ2-1
d_gene: TRBD2
CDR3aa: CASSSLAGGFNEQFF
CDR3nt: TGTGCCAGCAGCTCACTAGCGGGGGGATTCAATGAGCAGTTCTTC